This TCR beta chain comes out of a study of blood T cell repertoires in COVID-19. Study-wide context: COVID-19 samples, acute and convalescent, were from the United States, Italy and Spain. T cells, B-cell-depleted T cells, or PBMCs supplied cDNA or gDNA.

The ends lost 3 bases at V and 6 bases at J; junction bases unmatched: 11. Looked up from germline, CDR1 is SGHRS and CDR2 is YFSETQ. The CDR3 has 17 amino acids. Per the study methods: Reference gene primer amplification in the assay estimated nucleated cell counts. The repertoire was sequenced with immunoSEQ multiplex PCR; TCRdb's copy has only in-frame clones and lacks some. That table furnishes V, J and clone size, whereas the DNA furnished D and trimming. The sample has about 240,000 clones, approximately 80% seen once. The source material was peripheral blood. The clonotype comes from a woman at least 80 years old with acute or convalescent COVID-19. The chain uses TRBV5-1 and TRBJ2-1; 11 bases fit TRBD2. Here the CDR3 reads CASSYPLLAGVLNEQFF. CDR3 nucleotides: TGCGCCAGCAGCTACCCCCTACTAGCGGGGGTGCTCAATGAGCAGTTCTTC.